Listed here is a single T cell receptor beta chain. Its antigen remains unidentified. This CDR3 has 14 residues. Germline loops: CDR1 SGHRS, CDR2 YFSETQ. Trimming took 6 bases from V and 4 from J, leaving 14 bases between them. The data were taken from a study of immune evolution from preneoplasia to lung adenocarcinoma. General observations from the study: T cell clonality was higher in KRAS-mutant than EGFR-mutant or wild-type nodules.

Each case's diagnosis was confirmed by two pathologists on H&E. Macro-dissection enriched premalignant or tumor cells before nucleic acid extraction. Produced via immunoSEQ multiplex PCR; TCRdb's table is partial and in-frame only. The repertoire includes under 45,000 clones, around 79% of them detected once, and about 4.3% sits in the top ten. The specimen was FFPE invasive lung adenocarcinoma tissue. The chain couples TRBV5-1 to TRBJ2-1, with D possibly matching TRBD2 (6 bases). This TCR came from a person aged 60 to 70 with lung adenocarcinoma. This CDR3 reads CASTDGSEYNEQFF. CDR3 nucleotide sequence: TGCGCCAGCACGGACGGGAGTGAGTACAATGAGCAGTTCTTC.